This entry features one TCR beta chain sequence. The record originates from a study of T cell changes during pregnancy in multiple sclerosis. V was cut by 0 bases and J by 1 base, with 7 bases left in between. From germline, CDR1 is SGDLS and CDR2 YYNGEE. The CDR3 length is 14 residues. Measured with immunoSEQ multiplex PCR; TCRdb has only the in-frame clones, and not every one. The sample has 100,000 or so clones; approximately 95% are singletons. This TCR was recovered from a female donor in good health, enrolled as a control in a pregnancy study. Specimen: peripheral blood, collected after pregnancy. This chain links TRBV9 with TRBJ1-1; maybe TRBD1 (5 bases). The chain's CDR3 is CASSVAGWNTEAFF. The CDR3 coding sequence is TGTGCCAGCAGCGTAGCAGGGTGGAACACTGAAGCTTTCTTT.